This T cell receptor (beta chain) was recorded in a study of blood T cell repertoires in COVID-19. For the study at large: The origin of the acute and convalescent COVID-19 samples was the United States, Italy and Spain. PBMCs, B-cell-depleted T cells, or T cells were the source of the cDNA or gDNA that made up the material.

Trimming removed 8 bases from V and 1 base from J; junction bases left unmatched: 5. The CDR3 is 14 residues long. Germline loops: CDR1 LGHNA, CDR2 YNFKEQ. Using immunoSEQ multiplex PCR, the repertoire was profiled, and TCRdb retains in-frame clones only, with some absent. The sample includes about 41,000 clones, roughly 87% of them seen just once. The specimen sequenced was peripheral blood. The chain carries TRBV4-2 and TRBJ1-2; 9 nucleotides align to TRBD1. This TCR derives from a man in his fifties or sixties with acute or convalescent COVID-19. The CDR3 DNA sequence: TGTGCCAGCCGATGGGACAGGGATAACTATGGCTACACCTTC. This sequence encodes CASRWDRDNYGYTF.